A selection of T cell receptor beta chains follows, all from one sample in a study of blood T cell repertoires in COVID-19. Produced via immunoSEQ multiplex PCR; TCRdb's table is partial and in-frame only. The sample contains some 150,000 clones, just over 85% of which appear only once. Sequencing was done on a sample of peripheral blood. The source is a woman aged 60-75 years with acute or convalescent COVID-19. CDR3s include the opening cysteine and the closing phenylalanine or tryptophan. Each record gives: clone size, J gene, CDR3 length, D gene, V gene, CDR3 protein, CDR3 DNA. D genes are given only for firm matches. Size values are once, few and many counts, or a class for expanded clones, and some rows have none.

>-|TRBJ1-5|13|-|TRBV7-8
CASSPQVNQPQHF
TGTGCCAGCAGCCCACAGGTGAACCAGCCCCAGCATTTT
>-|TRBJ1-5|15|TRBD1|TRBV6-2/TRBV6-3
CASSSVDRGGQPQHF
TGTGCCAGCAGTTCCGTCGACAGGGGCGGCCAGCCCCAGCATTTT
>-|TRBJ1-5|13|-|TRBV7-3
CASSFDSYQPQHF
TGTGCCAGCAGCTTTGACAGTTATCAGCCCCAGCATTTT
>-|TRBJ1-1|16|-|TRBV19
CASSIDRLPGNTEAFF
TGTGCCAGTAGTATAGACCGACTCCCTGGGAACACTGAAGCTTTCTTT
>-|TRBJ1-6|14|TRBD1|TRBV29-1
CSARDSSAGSPLHF
TGCAGCGCCAGGGACAGTTCGGCGGGTTCACCCCTCCACTTT
>-|TRBJ2-3|14|TRBD1|TRBV24-1
CATSDFKGANTQYF
TGTGCCACCAGTGATTTCAAGGGGGCGAATACGCAGTATTTT
>once|TRBJ2-2|14|-|TRBV7-3
CASSPRTATGELFF
TGTGCCAGCAGCCCTAGGACAGCTACCGGGGAGCTGTTTTTT
>-|TRBJ2-1|16|TRBD2|TRBV7-8
CASSLAGGGSYNEQFF
TGTGCCAGCAGCTTAGCCGGCGGGGGCTCCTACAATGAGCAGTTCTTC
>-|TRBJ1-5|14|TRBD1|TRBV19
CASTGGGGSQPQHF
TGTGCCAGTACAGGGGGCGGGGGATCTCAGCCCCAGCATTTT
>-|TRBJ1-5|12|-|TRBV27
CASSFYNQPQHF
TGTGCCAGCAGTTTCTACAATCAGCCCCAGCATTTT
>-|TRBJ1-2|15|TRBD1|TRBV25-1
CASSELGTGDYGYTF
TGTGCCAGCAGTGAATTGGGGACAGGGGACTATGGCTACACCTTC
>-|TRBJ2-1|15|TRBD2|TRBV7-3
CASSFSGGANNEQFF
TGTGCCAGCAGCTTTAGCGGGGGGGCAAACAATGAGCAGTTCTTC
>-|TRBJ2-3|14|-|TRBV28
CASSFSGTTDTQYF
TGTGCCAGCAGTTTTTCTGGGACTACAGATACGCAGTATTTT
>-|TRBJ2-7|14|-|TRBV13
CASSSYTGTYEQYF
TGTGCCAGCAGCTCATACACAGGGACCTACGAGCAGTACTTC
>-|TRBJ2-1|14|-|TRBV4-1
CASSQVSGINEQFF
TGCGCCAGCAGCCAAGTGTCAGGGATCAATGAGCAGTTCTTC
>-|TRBJ1-2|14|-|TRBV5-6
CASSLGGSLDGYTF
TGTGCCAGCAGCTTGGGAGGTTCATTAGATGGCTACACCTTC
>-|TRBJ2-1|15|TRBD1|TRBV9
CASTKGASSYNEQFF
TGTGCCAGCACTAAGGGGGCCAGCTCCTACAATGAGCAGTTCTTC
>-|TRBJ2-7|15|-|TRBV6-6
CASSYTKTGFHEQYF
TGTGCCAGCAGTTACACCAAGACAGGTTTCCACGAGCAGTACTTC
>-|TRBJ1-5|12|-|TRBV28
CASRQSNQPQHF
TGTGCCAGCAGACAGAGCAATCAGCCCCAGCATTTT
>once|TRBJ1-1|14|-|TRBV9
CASSVTNRNTEAFF
TGTGCCAGCAGCGTAACCAACAGGAACACTGAAGCTTTCTTT
>-|TRBJ1-1|12|TRBD1|TRBV6-2/TRBV6-3
CASSPDRAEAFF
TGTGCCAGCAGCCCAGACAGGGCTGAAGCTTTCTTT
>-|TRBJ2-3|13|-|TRBV6-2/TRBV6-3
CASSYLQLDTQYF
TGTGCCAGCAGTTACTTACAGCTAGATACGCAGTATTTT
>-|TRBJ1-5|15|TRBD1|TRBV5-4
CASSLGTGPNQPQHF
TGTGCCAGCAGCTTGGGGACAGGTCCTAATCAGCCCCAGCATTTT
>-|TRBJ2-5|15|TRBD2|TRBV7-3
CASSLFGGAGETQYF
TGTGCCAGCAGCTTGTTCGGGGGGGCCGGAGAGACCCAGTACTTC
>-|TRBJ2-3|16|-|TRBV10-3
CAISESKGGLGDTQYF
TGTGCCATCAGTGAGTCGAAGGGGGGGCTCGGAGATACGCAGTATTTT
>-|TRBJ1-5|14|TRBD1|TRBV4-3
CASSHDRGYQPQHF
TGCGCCAGCAGCCATGACAGGGGCTATCAGCCCCAGCATTTT
>-|TRBJ1-4|11|-|TRBV20-1
CSAGVNEKLFF
TGCAGTGCCGGAGTTAATGAAAAACTGTTTTTT
>-|TRBJ1-1|12|-|TRBV28
CATDPGGPGAFF
TGTGCCACAGATCCGGGGGGCCCCGGAGCTTTCTTT
>-|TRBJ1-1|12|TRBD1|TRBV29-1
CSVGTGVDGAFF
TGCAGCGTAGGGACAGGAGTGGACGGAGCTTTCTTT
>-|TRBJ1-2|13|-|TRBV30
CAWSASDSPGYTF
TGTGCCTGGAGTGCTTCGGACAGCCCTGGCTACACCTTC
>-|TRBJ1-5|19|TRBD1|TRBV6-2/TRBV6-3
CASSDTRDRGLSVHQPQHF
TGTGCCAGCAGCGACACCCGGGACAGGGGGCTTTCGGTTCATCAGCCCCAGCATTTT
>-|TRBJ2-3|14|-|TRBV9
CASSVGPMTDTQYF
TGTGCCAGCAGCGTAGGTCCCATGACAGATACGCAGTATTTT
>-|TRBJ2-1|16|TRBD2|TRBV27
CASSSRTSGGGNEQFF
TGTGCCAGCAGTTCCCGGACTAGCGGGGGGGGTAATGAGCAGTTCTTC
>-|TRBJ2-3|15|TRBD1|TRBV6-5
CASSPDRVGTDTQYF
TGTGCCAGCAGTCCCGACAGGGTTGGCACAGATACGCAGTATTTT
>-|TRBJ2-2|13|-|TRBV6-5
CASSLGGTGELFF
TGTGCCAGCAGTCTGGGGGGAACCGGGGAGCTGTTTTTT